Below are 26 T cell receptor beta chains sequenced from a single sample in a study of Ad26.COV2.S vaccination and SARS-CoV-2 variants. Treatment specified: some 19 received Ad26.COV2.S at low or high dose, single or two shots; a few received placebo; per-sample allocation not given. Repertoires come from day 63 after the first vaccine or placebo injection. TCRdb keeps only in-frame clones here, not all; method: immunoSEQ multiplex PCR. In the table there are some 390,000 clones, 75% to 90% of which are singletons. The sequencing here drew on peripheral blood, taken in a trial of Ad26.COV2.S vaccine versus placebo. The origin of the receptors is a person aged 18-65 years who received the Ad26.COV2.S COVID-19 vaccine or a placebo.

The CDR3: CSAWGFEDTGELFF. In DNA form, the CDR3 reads TGCAGCGCCTGGGGGTTTGAGGACACCGGGGAGCTGTTTTTT. The chain employs TRBV29-1 and TRBJ2-2; D could derive from TRBD1 or TRBD2 (5 bases each). V shed 7 bases and J shed 3 bases, with 15 bases lying between them. The CDR3 runs to 14 residues. Germline V gene data show CDR1 as SQVTM and CDR2 as ANQGSEA.

This clone occurred once. The chain couples TRBV13 to TRBJ2-7; 9 positions match TRBD1. Germline CDR1 is PRHDT and CDR2 is FYEKMQ (reference sequence). The J segment lost 2 bases and the V segment lost 4 bases, leaving 9 bases of the junction unmatched. The CDR3 covers 16 residues. This chain's CDR3 is CASSYRRDRAPYEQYF. The CDR3 DNA follows: TGTGCCAGCAGCTATCGCCGGGACAGGGCCCCCTACGAGCAGTACTTC. Combining the CDR3 with reference TRBV13 and TRBJ2-7 gives the whole variable domain AAGVIQSPRHLIKEKRETATLKCYPIPRHDTVYWYQQGPGQDPQFLISFYEKMQSDKGSIPDRFSAQQFSDYHSELNMSSLELGDSALYFCASSYRRDRAPYEQYFGPGTRLTVT.

J is TRBJ1-4 and V is TRBV5-1; unclear D gene. The germline V and J ends were trimmed by 4 bases and 10 bases, with 17 bases remaining between them. Germline values: CDR1 SGHRS, CDR2 YFSETQ. There are 14 residues in the CDR3. The CDR3 sequence is CASSPNPVDRKLFF. Here the CDR3 DNA reads TGCGCCAGCAGCCCCAACCCGGTAGATCGAAAACTGTTTTTT.

For this clone: Additional DNA sequences in this sample encode the identical CDR3. The V gene is TRBV18, the J gene TRBJ1-1; D is unclear. The CDR3 has 12 amino acids. V dropped 3 bases and J dropped 7 bases, with 9 bases sitting between them. CDR1 and CDR2 (germline): KGHSH, LQKENI. The CDR3 DNA is TGTGCCAGCTCACCCGGTGACGGTGAAGCTTTCTTT. This gives the protein CASSPGDGEAFF.

The V gene is TRBV7-9, the J gene TRBJ2-7; D gene unclear. CDR1 and CDR2 (germline): SEHNR, FQNEAQ (reference sequence). V was pared by 4 bases and J by 4 bases, with 8 bases between. The CDR3 runs to 12 residues. CDR3 in amino acids: CASSSPLYEQYF. In DNA, the CDR3 is TGTGCCAGCAGCTCCCCACTTTACGAGCAGTACTTC.

The chain couples TRBV9 to TRBJ1-5; 10 bases map to TRBD1. This CDR3 contains 15 residues. CDR1 and CDR2 from the germline V gene are SGDLS and YYNGEE. The V segment lost 2 bases and the J segment 2 bases; nucleotides outside the gene matches: 1. The CDR3 region is CASSVGTGGNQPQHF. Here the CDR3 DNA reads TGTGCCAGCAGCGTCGGGACAGGGGGCAATCAGCCCCAGCATTTT.

The genes are TRBV28 and TRBJ1-4, with a possible D match to TRBD1 (5 bases). CDR1 is MDHEN, CDR2 SYDVKM, per germline. The CDR3 is 13 residues long. V was shortened by 8 bases and J by 7 bases, with 14 bases between the two germline ends. This CDR3 is CASRDRGSEKLFF. The CDR3 DNA reads as TGTGCCAGCCGAGACAGAGGCAGTGAAAAACTGTTTTTT.

This rearrangement joins TRBV5-5 to TRBJ2-7; TRBD2 might be the D (7 bases). V lost 4 bases and J lost 0, with 20 bases in between. Per the germline V gene, CDR1 is SGHKS and CDR2 is YYEKEE (reference sequence). The CDR3 extends over 17 amino acids. Written as DNA, the CDR3 is TGTGCCAGCAGCGTAGGGGCGGGGGCGGTCAACTCCTACGAGCAGTACTTC. It specifies CASSVGAGAVNSYEQYF.

This rearrangement joins TRBV5-1 to TRBJ2-7; possibly TRBD1 for D (6 bases). This CDR3 is built from 15 residues. Germline V gene data show CDR1 as SGHRS and CDR2 as YFSETQ. V shed 4 bases and J shed 2 bases, with 16 bases lying between them. The chain's CDR3 is CASSDETGTTYEQYF. For the CDR3, the DNA is TGCGCCAGCAGCGATGAGACAGGAACAACCTACGAGCAGTACTTC.

The rearrangement uses TRBV2 and TRBJ1-2; no definite D call. Trimming took off 4 bases at V and 10 bases at J, with 10 bases between the two ends. The CDR3 has 11 residues. Germline-derived CDR1 and CDR2 are SNHLY and FYNNEI. Here the CDR3 DNA reads TGTGCCAGCAGTGGGGGATTCGTCTACACCTTC. Protein sequence: CASSGGFVYTF. Using reference TRBV2 and TRBJ1-2 for the parts outside the CDR3, the full variable domain is EPEVTQTPSHQVTQMGQEVILRCVPISNHLYFYWYRQILGQKVEFLVSFYNNEISEKSEIFDDQFSVERPDGSNFTLKIRSTKLEDSAMYFCASSGGFVYTFGSGTRLTVV.

This clone was picked up one time. V usage is TRBV2 and J usage is TRBJ1-6, with unresolved D. Germline CDR1 SNHLY, CDR2 FYNNEI. The CDR3 runs 14 residues. The V and J ends lost 4 bases and 10 bases respectively, with 14 bases between them. The CDR3 bases are TGTGCCAGCAGTGTTAGGACGGAGGGATCACCCCTCCACTTT. Amino acids: CASSVRTEGSPLHF. The whole variable domain, remainder taken from reference TRBV2 and TRBJ1-6, is EPEVTQTPSHQVTQMGQEVILRCVPISNHLYFYWYRQILGQKVEFLVSFYNNEISEKSEIFDDQFSVERPDGSNFTLKIRSTKLEDSAMYFCASSVRTEGSPLHFGNGTRLTVT.

This rearrangement joins TRBV3-1 (or the pseudogene TRBV3-2) to TRBJ2-5; D remains ambiguous. The CDR3 contains 13 residues. CDR1 is LGHDT, CDR2 YNNKEL, per germline (reference sequence). The germline V and J ends were trimmed by 2 bases and 5 bases, with 9 bases remaining between them. CDR3 loop: CASSQLVSETQYF. The CDR3 DNA reads as TGTGCCAGCAGCCAACTAGTCTCGGAGACCCAGTACTTC.

The chain is built from TRBV6-6 and TRBJ1-6, with a tentative D call TRBD1 (5 bases). This CDR3 comprises 14 residues. With 2 bases removed from V and 8 bases from J, the gap between germline ends came to 10 bases. Germline lookup yields CDR1 MNHNY and CDR2 SVGAGI (reference sequence). CDR3 coding DNA: TGTGCCAGCAGTTACAGGGGCCTTGATTCACCCCTCCACTTT. It specifies CASSYRGLDSPLHF.

The chain carries TRBV6-5 and TRBJ1-6, with 8 bases that match TRBD1. The germline gives CDR1 MNHEY, CDR2 SVGAGI. The CDR3 runs to 15 residues. With 6 bases clipped from V and 7 bases from J, the junction kept 8 bases outside the gene matches. DNA for the CDR3: TGTGCCAGCAGACGCCAAGGACAGGGAAATTCACCCCTCCACTTT. Protein product: CASRRQGQGNSPLHF.

The count of this clone is one. The chain is built from TRBV4-3 and TRBJ1-3; D may be TRBD1 (6 bases). CDR3 length equals 16 residues. The germline V gene encodes CDR1 LGHNA and CDR2 YSLEER. The germline V and J ends were trimmed by 0 bases and 3 bases, with 12 bases remaining between them. The CDR3 region has the DNA TGCGCCAGCAGCCAAGATCGCAACAGGGTTGGAAACACCATATATTTT. Protein product: CASSQDRNRVGNTIYF.

This clone has just a few counts. The chain employs TRBV27 and TRBJ1-5; no clear D gene. Germline-derived CDR1 and CDR2 are MNHEY and SMNVEV (reference sequence). This CDR3 has 14 residues. V was pared by 3 bases and J by 6 bases, with 12 bases between. CDR3 bases: TGTGCCAGCAGTTTGAGTTCATGGGGTCAGCCCCAGCATTTT. Protein product: CASSLSSWGQPQHF.

The gene calls are TRBV4-3 and TRBJ1-2; D remains unclear. Germline assignment: CDR1 LGHNA and CDR2 YSLEER. The CDR3 length is 16 residues. V lost 4 bases and J 4 bases, leaving 19 bases between the germline ends. CDR3 in amino acids: CASSPTVADAFYGYTF. CDR3 in DNA: TGCGCCAGCAGCCCCACCGTAGCGGATGCTTTCTATGGCTACACCTTC.

The chain uses TRBV7-2 and TRBJ1-2; D not resolved. CDR1 is SGHTA, CDR2 FQGNSA, per germline. CDR3 length: 14 amino acids. V lost 0 bases and J lost 5, with 10 bases in between. This CDR3 is CASSLARFPYGYTF. The CDR3 region has the DNA TGTGCCAGCAGCTTAGCCCGATTCCCTTATGGCTACACCTTC.

The chain has TRBV6-2 or TRBV6-3 and TRBJ1-2, with a weak D call TRBD1 (5 bases). This CDR3 comprises 15 residues. V shed 0 bases and J shed 1 base, with 9 bases lying between them. Germline V CDR1 and CDR2: MNHEY, SVGEGT. DNA of the CDR3: TGTGCCAGCAGTTACTCTGGGGCGGGTAACTATGGCTACACCTTC. It yields the protein CASSYSGAGNYGYTF.

The V gene is TRBV30, the J gene TRBJ1-6, with a possible D match to TRBD1 (5 bases). V lost 1 base, J lost 9 bases, and 7 bases lay in between. The CDR3 runs to 12 residues. Looked up from germline, CDR1 is GTSNPN and CDR2 is SVGIG (reference sequence). CDR3 sequence reads: CAWSGRGSPLHF. The CDR3 DNA follows: TGTGCCTGGAGTGGGAGGGGTTCACCCCTCCACTTT.

J is TRBJ1-1 and V is TRBV11-1; D is unclear. The V end was cut by 5 bases, the J end by 4 bases, with 20 bases between. The germline V gene has CDR1 SGHAT and CDR2 FQDESV (reference sequence). The CDR3 is 16 residues long. CDR3 in DNA: TGTGCCAGCAGCCTCTCGACTACCCGTTATGGCACTGAAGCTTTCTTT. Translation gives CASSLSTTRYGTEAFF.

V is TRBV12-5 and J is TRBJ2-7; D is perhaps TRBD1 (5 bases). CDR3 length equals 13 residues. V lost 7 bases and J 1 base, leaving 11 bases between the germline ends. The germline V gene has CDR1 LGHNT and CDR2 FRNRAP. CDR3 protein: CASAPPGSYEQYF. CDR3 bases: TGTGCTAGTGCCCCCCCAGGGTCCTACGAGCAGTACTTC.

The rearrangement uses TRBV12-3 or TRBV12-4 and TRBJ1-1; tentatively, D is TRBD1 (6 bases). V lost 7 bases and J 8 bases, leaving 8 bases between the germline ends. This CDR3 is 10 amino acids long. CDR3 residues: CASIGTEAFF. The CDR3 region has the DNA TGTGCCAGCATTGGGACAGAAGCTTTCTTT.

This sequence joins TRBV29-1 and TRBJ1-3; no clear D gene. The CDR3 spans 14 residues. Looked up from germline, CDR1 is SQVTM and CDR2 is ANQGSEA. Trimming pared 5 bases from V and 0 bases from J, leaving 11 bases between. The chain's CDR3 is CSVFAGFSGNTIYF. CDR3 bases: TGCAGCGTTTTCGCAGGATTCTCTGGAAACACCATATATTTT. Complete variable domain (other parts from reference TRBV29-1 and TRBJ1-3): SAVISQKPSRDICQRGTSLTIQCQVDSQVTMMFWYRQQPGQSLTLIATANQGSEATYESGFVIDKFPISRPNLTFSTLTVSNMSPEDSSIYLCSVFAGFSGNTIYFGEGSWLTVV.

This clone was recorded once. The J gene is TRBJ2-7, the V gene TRBV5-1, with D possibly being TRBD1 or TRBD2 (6 bases each). V shed 0 bases and J shed 5 bases, with 18 bases lying between them. In germline, CDR1 is SGHRS, CDR2 YFSETQ. The CDR3 extends over 16 amino acids. The CDR3 sequence: CASSLEGRGRNDEQYF. For the CDR3, the DNA is TGCGCCAGCAGCTTGGAGGGTAGGGGGAGGAATGACGAGCAGTACTTC. Combining the CDR3 with reference TRBV5-1 and TRBJ2-7 gives the whole variable domain KAGVTQTPRYLIKTRGQQVTLSCSPISGHRSVSWYQQTPGQGLQFLFEYFSETQRNKGNFPGRFSGRQFSNSRSEMNVSTLELGDSALYLCASSLEGRGRNDEQYFGPGTRLTVT.

This chain connects TRBV3-1 (or the pseudogene TRBV3-2) to TRBJ2-7; the D gene could be TRBD1 or TRBD2 (5 bases each). CDR1 and CDR2 from the germline V gene are LGHDT and YNNKEL (reference sequence). The CDR3 is 16 residues long. The V end lost 0 bases, the J end lost 3 bases, and 15 bases lay between the germline ends. Written as DNA, the CDR3 is TGTGCCAGCAGCCAAGAGTCCGGGGCCAGGATCTACGAGCAGTACTTC. As protein: CASSQESGARIYEQYF.